This record concerns one TCR beta chain sequence. The antigen it recognizes is unknown. No much larger clone exists at a distance of one base, and base qualities are not known. TCR CDR3 regions were amplified from genomic DNA by multiplex PCR using the deep immunoSEQ assay. Genomic DNA extracted from each cell subset was distributed evenly over all wells of several immunoSEQ 96-well plates, and each plate served as one replicate. Each replicate PCR for sorted subsets received roughly 0.2 ug genomic DNA, equal to tens of thousands of T cell genomes. Purified libraries were quantified with a Qubit 3.0 fluorometer, sized on a Bioanalyzer 2100, and re-quantified with the KAPA Library Quantification kit. Each immunoSEQ 96-well plate was sequenced on its own single-read 150-cycle Illumina NextSeq 550 flow cell. For the original study's pipeline: Because the immunoSEQ output included only junctional sequences and no quality scores, the filtering could not be the same as the filtering used for full-length reads. To assign V/J genes and CDR3, sequences were annotated against IMGT germline references using PyIR, a Python wrapper for IgBLAST v1.9. Reads were removed for weak V/J assignments (E-value above 1e-6), missing CDR3, stop codons, out-of-frame junctions, or ambiguous translated residues. A V3J clonotype was defined by an identical inferred V gene, J gene, and CDR3 amino acid sequence. The percentage overlap between two repertoires was calculated by dividing the number of shared unique clonotypes by the size of the smaller repertoire. Three approaches were used to assess repertoire richness: RTK rarefaction, the Chao1 estimator, and Recon v2.1 estimates of unobserved clonotypes. For all TCRbeta clonotypes obtained by the gDNA method from a handful of donors, generation probabilities were computed with OLGA. As stored in TCRdb, this immuneACCESS dataset retains in-frame rearrangements with V and J assigned. A fraction of the clones does not appear; measured against another copy, unresolved V genes explain less than half of the discrepancy, and the remainder lacks a known reason. V, J and clone size were drawn from that table, and D and trimming were deduced from the DNA. For this sample the table gives about 2 million clones, of which about 95% were detected only once. Jointly, the top ten make up more than 0.9% of the sample.

The germline V gene encodes CDR1 SGDLS and CDR2 YYNGEE. The CDR3 holds 16 amino acids from the cysteine to the phenylalanine. Left in the record is the CDR3 DNA by itself, 48 bases read in frame from the first base. The trim is 0 bases for V and 4 bases for J, with a gap of 17 bases between the germline ends. The data belong to a study of shared clonotypes between healthy human individuals (dated by TCRdb to about 2020). General notes on the study: A couple of women and a few men aged 18 to 49 years were included in the cohort. Libraries were prepared and TCR repertoires were sequenced by different laboratories using diverse techniques, in order to increase sequencing depth and limit assay-specific biases. Leukapheresis yielded between about 0.9 and 10 billion PBMCs per donor. The study deeply sequenced blood TCR repertoires of five healthy adults to estimate repertoire size and the extent of clonotype sharing between individuals. For each donor, three plates each were used for CD4 naive and CD4 memory, two plates were used for CD8 naive, and one plate was used for CD8 memory.

Points the paper makes about the study in general: The genetic and exposure-history diversity represented was limited by the small number of donors. Naive subsets generally had larger estimated clonotype richness than memory subsets. Compared with non-shared clonotypes, the clonotypes found in all four sorted-subset donors had higher generation probabilities. Even with the large sequencing depth, rarefaction of the sorted-subset datasets indicated that sequencing was incomplete. About 4.5% of naive CD4, 3.5% of naive CD8, approximately 2% of memory CD4, and less than 0.45% of memory CD8 clonotypes were shared across several donors. Pairwise subsampling led to the expectation that sequencing depth would affect the degree of clonotype sharing among donors. Sampling was limited to blood, and TCR repertoires in tissue likely differ from TCR repertoires in blood.

For the CD8 naive samples, CD45RO-negative cells were positively selected for CCR7, yielding a CD45RA+CCR7+ population from which TemRA cells were excluded. Donors were healthy HIV-negative adults with no recently reported acute infections or vaccinations. Every donor was a Caucasian adult living in Nashville, Tennessee, USA. Blood was obtained by leukapheresis, after which PBMCs were separated by Ficoll-Histopaque density gradient centrifugation and cryopreserved in liquid nitrogen vapor phase. Analytical flow cytometry was used to check the purity and quantity of every magnetically sorted T cell population. From each sorted fraction, genomic DNA was isolated and quantified by UV absorbance on a Nanodrop 2000c.

Sequencing was done on a sample of naive CD8+ T cells sorted from blood. Taken with the paper, the label for cell subset or site translates to: CD45RA+CCR7+. This chain is built from TRBV9 and TRBJ2-7; a tentative D match to TRBD2 spans 7 bases. This clonotype was obtained from a man younger than 30 in good health. The CDR3 reads as follows: CASSVGGGASDYEQYF. The bases are TGTGCCAGCAGCGTAGGTGGGGGGGCCTCGGATTACGAGCAGTACTTC.